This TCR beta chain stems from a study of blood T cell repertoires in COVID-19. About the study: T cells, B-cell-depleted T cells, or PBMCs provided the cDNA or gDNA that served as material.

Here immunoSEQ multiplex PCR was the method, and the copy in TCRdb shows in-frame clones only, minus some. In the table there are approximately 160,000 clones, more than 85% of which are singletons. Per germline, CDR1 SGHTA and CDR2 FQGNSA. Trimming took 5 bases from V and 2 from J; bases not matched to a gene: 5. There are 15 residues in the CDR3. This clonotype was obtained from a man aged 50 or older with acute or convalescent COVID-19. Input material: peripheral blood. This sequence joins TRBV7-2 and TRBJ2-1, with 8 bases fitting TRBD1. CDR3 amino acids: CASSVRTGPYNEQFF. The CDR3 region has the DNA TGTGCCAGCAGCGTAAGGACAGGGCCCTACAATGAGCAGTTCTTC.